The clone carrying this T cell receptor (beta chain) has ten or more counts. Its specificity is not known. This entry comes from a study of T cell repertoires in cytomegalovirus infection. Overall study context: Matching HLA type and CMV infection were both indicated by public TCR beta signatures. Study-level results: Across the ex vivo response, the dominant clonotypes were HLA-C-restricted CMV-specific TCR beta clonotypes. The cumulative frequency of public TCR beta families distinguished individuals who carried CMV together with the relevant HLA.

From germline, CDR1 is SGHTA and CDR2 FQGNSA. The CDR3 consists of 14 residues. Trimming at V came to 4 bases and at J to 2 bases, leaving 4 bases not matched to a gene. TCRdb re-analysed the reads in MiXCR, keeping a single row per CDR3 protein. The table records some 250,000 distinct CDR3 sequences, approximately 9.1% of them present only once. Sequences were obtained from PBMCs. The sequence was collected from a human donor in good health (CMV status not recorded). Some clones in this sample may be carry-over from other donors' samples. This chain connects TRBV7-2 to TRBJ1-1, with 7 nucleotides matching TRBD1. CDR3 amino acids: CASSSDRRNTEAFF. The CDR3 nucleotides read TGTGCCAGCAGCTCGGACAGGAGAAACACTGAAGCTTTCTTT.